These T cell receptor beta chains were read from a single sample in a study of blood T cell repertoires in COVID-19. Measured with immunoSEQ multiplex PCR; TCRdb has only the in-frame clones, and not every one. The sample records 110,000 or so clones, around 90% being singletons. Sequences were obtained from peripheral blood. The receptors originated from a woman in her fifties or sixties with acute or convalescent COVID-19. The conserved cysteine and the conserved F or W are not part of the CDR3 here. Some rows have no size entry. The others give once, few or many, or a class for an expanded clone.

J: TRBJ2-1
V: TRBV3-1/TRBV3-2
size: NA
CDR3: ASSQGRGYPSYNEQF

J: TRBJ1-1
V: TRBV12-5
size: NA
CDR3: ASRNRVSEAF

J: TRBJ1-1
V: TRBV19
size: NA
CDR3: ASSMWQGNGEAF

J: TRBJ1-2
V: TRBV15
size: NA
CDR3: ATSSPGEGYT

J: TRBJ1-1
V: TRBV2
size: few
CDR3: ASSSDKTEAF

J: TRBJ1-4
V: TRBV6-6
size: NA
CDR3: ASSLDRRDRVGPNEKLF

J: TRBJ2-5
V: TRBV5-1
size: NA
CDR3: ASSLGTSGYQETQY

J: TRBJ2-7
V: TRBV2
size: NA
CDR3: ASSEGSFSYEQY

J: TRBJ2-3
V: TRBV6-5
size: NA
CDR3: ASSYSFGGRSL

J: TRBJ2-1
V: TRBV11-3
size: NA
CDR3: ASRQGAGRGEQF

J: TRBJ2-7
V: TRBV21-1
size: once
CDR3: ASLGQGAGPPWQY

J: TRBJ1-1
V: TRBV5-8
size: NA
CDR3: ASSSSWVSSGEAF

J: TRBJ2-7
V: TRBV7-9
size: NA
CDR3: ASSTGQTSYEQY

J: TRBJ2-4
V: TRBV11-1
size: NA
CDR3: ASSLRFSPNIQY

J: TRBJ2-3
V: TRBV3-1/TRBV3-2
size: NA
CDR3: ASSQVGWRGRSTDTQY

J: TRBJ1-2
V: TRBV19
size: NA
CDR3: ASWRTGPTGGYT

J: TRBJ2-7
V: TRBV19
size: NA
CDR3: ASSFGLANEQY

J: TRBJ2-1
V: TRBV5-1
size: NA
CDR3: ASGQPTGLEQF

J: TRBJ2-1
V: TRBV10-3
size: NA
CDR3: AISEKDRGLDEQF

J: TRBJ1-5
V: TRBV2
size: NA
CDR3: ASGEVGQGHSNQPQH

J: TRBJ2-2
V: TRBV19
size: NA
CDR3: ASSSSTISRELF

J: TRBJ2-6
V: TRBV19
size: NA
CDR3: ASSDRVFSGANVLT

J: TRBJ2-2
V: TRBV12-3/TRBV12-4
size: few
CDR3: ASSSDTGELF

J: TRBJ2-1
V: TRBV24-1
size: NA
CDR3: ATSGTGGANEQF

J: TRBJ1-2
V: TRBV28
size: once
CDR3: ASSLQWQGNIYGYT

J: TRBJ2-3
V: TRBV11-1
size: NA
CDR3: ASSFAWGPTDTQY

J: TRBJ2-1
V: TRBV11-2
size: NA
CDR3: ASSFQYNEQF

J: TRBJ1-1
V: TRBV18
size: NA
CDR3: ASSPPPGNTEAF

J: TRBJ2-1
V: TRBV25-1
size: NA
CDR3: ASRDPGAYNEQF

J: TRBJ1-6
V: TRBV7-9
size: NA
CDR3: ASSSSPGQDNSPLH

J: TRBJ1-6
V: TRBV10-3
size: NA
CDR3: AIRRSTPGDNSPLH

J: TRBJ1-1
V: TRBV23-1
size: NA
CDR3: ASSQWGTATEAF

J: TRBJ2-2
V: TRBV3-1/TRBV3-2
size: NA
CDR3: ASSQYLSGLAGELF

J: TRBJ1-1
V: TRBV28
size: NA
CDR3: ATRDSNTEAF

J: TRBJ1-5
V: TRBV6-5
size: NA
CDR3: ASSYHGNQPQH

J: TRBJ2-2
V: TRBV6-5
size: NA
CDR3: ASSYGTGDTGELF

J: TRBJ2-5
V: TRBV28
size: NA
CDR3: ASSFPGQGVETQY

J: TRBJ2-2
V: TRBV2
size: NA
CDR3: ASSGDRAEKLF

J: TRBJ1-4
V: TRBV29-1
size: NA
CDR3: SALGGVFEKLF

J: TRBJ1-5
V: TRBV6-5
size: NA
CDR3: ASIPWTGDQPQH

J: TRBJ1-3
V: TRBV11-3
size: NA
CDR3: ASSSGAGTIY

J: TRBJ2-1
V: TRBV10-3
size: NA
CDR3: AISGGGRGYNEQF